This T cell receptor (beta chain) was retrieved from a study of cytomegalovirus exposure and HLA in healthy donors. Study-wide results and caveats: Despite most TCR sequences being rare, some public TCRs occurred in many donors.

A multiplex PCR was run with 60 Vbeta primers and 13 Jbeta primers. Original processing notes: Unique TCR beta chains totaled about 73 million in a later count, with roughly 10 million of them shared. Sequencing was performed with immunoSEQ multiplex PCR; in TCRdb, only in-frame clones are kept and a portion is missing. V and J calls and clone size come straight from that table; D and trimming were deduced from the DNA. The table has 95,000 to 150,000 clones, more than 60% seen once. This clone was counted a few times. As yet, its antigen is unknown. The germline V gene encodes CDR1 SGDLS and CDR2 YYNGEE. Germline trimming cut 0 bases from V and 3 bases from J; bases unmatched to any gene: 3. The CDR3 runs 14 residues.

This receptor was identified in a man aged 25-45 years in good health and CMV-seronegative. Sequenced sample: PBMCs. The chain couples TRBV9 to TRBJ2-7; 7 bases line up with TRBD1. CDR3 DNA: TGTGCCAGCAGCGTAGCTGACAGGGTCTACGAGCAGTACTTC. Protein: CASSVADRVYEQYF.